Listed below are T cell receptor beta chains from one sample, sequenced in a study of CD8+CD57+ T cells in acquired aplastic anemia. One entry per CDR3 protein results from TCRdb running MiXCR on the reads. In the table there are around 200,000 distinct CDR3 sequences, about half of which are singletons. Sample: sorted CD4+, CD8+, or CD8+CD57+ T cells (not recorded which) from PBMCs. The receptor source for this set is a human donor in good health, serving as a control. CDR3s include the opening cysteine and the closing phenylalanine or tryptophan. Fields, in order: J gene, D gene, clone size, V gene, CDR3 DNA, CDR3 protein. The D gene is left open where the match is weak. Clone size is shown for a subset of rows, as once, few, many or a class of expanded clone.

>TRBJ2-7|-|few|TRBV6-1
TGTGCCAGCAGGCGTCCACCGAGCTACGAGCAGTACTTC
CASRRPPSYEQYF
>TRBJ1-1|-|few|TRBV5-4
TGTGCCAGCAGCTTGTACCAAATCCCCACTGAAGCTTTCTTT
CASSLYQIPTEAFF
>TRBJ2-5|-|few|TRBV7-6
TGTGCCAGCAGCAAAGAGACCCAGTACTTC
CASSKETQYF
>TRBJ1-6|-|-|TRBV24-1
TGTGCCACCAGAAGACAGGCTTATAATTCACCCCTCCACTTT
CATRRQAYNSPLHF
>TRBJ1-6|-|-|TRBV7-2
TGTGCCAGCAGCCCGTCTATCTACAGGGTCGATAGTTCACCCCTCCACTTT
CASSPSIYRVDSSPLHF
>TRBJ2-7|TRBD2|many|TRBV4-2
TGTGCCAGCAGCCCTTGGACTAGCGGTTACGAGCAGTACTTC
CASSPWTSGYEQYF
>TRBJ2-2|TRBD1|-|TRBV5-5
TGTGCCAGCAGCTACTGGACAGGGGTCCCCGGGGAGCTGCTTTTT
CASSYWTGVPGELLF
>TRBJ1-4|TRBD1|-|TRBV10-2
TGCGCCAGCAACGCCGGGACAGAGTATGAAAAACTGTTTTTT
CASNAGTEYEKLFF
>TRBJ2-3|TRBD1|-|TRBV2
TGTGCCAGCAGCCGGCGACAGGGCCAGGCGAACACAGATACGCAGTATTTT
CASSRRQGQANTDTQYF
>TRBJ2-6|-|many|TRBV20-1
TGCAGTGCTAGACGAAATGGGGGGCGGGAGGCCAACGTCCTGACTTTC
CSARRNGGREANVLTF
>TRBJ2-7|TRBD1|-|TRBV20-1
TGCAGTGCAGGCGCGGTCAGGGGGCCTCATGAGCAGTACTTC
CSAGAVRGPHEQYF
>TRBJ2-6|-|-|TRBV24-1
TGTGCCACCAGCGACACGCCAGGGGCTGGGGCCAACGTCCTGACTTTC
CATSDTPGAGANVLTF
>TRBJ1-2|-|-|TRBV20-1
TGCAGTGCTGCAGAGCAGACAAACTATGGCTACACCTTC
CSAAEQTNYGYTF
>TRBJ2-7|-|-|TRBV20-1
TGCAGTGCTAGACCGTCGACCTCCTACGAGCAGTACTTC
CSARPSTSYEQYF
>TRBJ2-7|TRBD1|-|TRBV7-7
TGTGCTAGCATCCCTGGGACAGGGTCCGAGCAGTACTTC
CASIPGTGSEQYF
>TRBJ1-1|-|-|TRBV19
TGTGCCAGTAGTATGAACCCAGGGAATGCTGAAGCTTTCTTT
CASSMNPGNAEAFF
>TRBJ1-2|-|many|TRBV7-2
TGTGCCAGCAGCTTAATCCGGGACAACTATGGCTACACCTTC
CASSLIRDNYGYTF
>TRBJ2-5|TRBD2|-|TRBV7-2
TGTGCCAGCAGCTTCACTAGCGGGGGGGTTGGGGAGACCCAGTACTTC
CASSFTSGGVGETQYF
>TRBJ2-7|TRBD2|few|TRBV7-3
TGTGCCAGCAGCTTGGGGGCTAGCGGGAGTTGGTACGAGCAGTACTTC
CASSLGASGSWYEQYF